The present T cell receptor beta chain was sequenced within a study of blood T cell repertoires in COVID-19. Study-wide background: T cells, B-cell-depleted T cells, or PBMCs supplied cDNA or gDNA.

A remark on this clone: At one end the junction does not follow the germline gene, possibly because of a read error.

Patients at the Seattle site were enrolled during active infection and followed longitudinally. This CDR3 region has 15 residues. Germline loops: CDR1 SGHDT, CDR2 YYEEEE. In the original workflow: The authors estimated nucleated cell counts from reference gene primer amplification. Repertoires were generated with immunoSEQ multiplex PCR, while TCRdb's copy carries only in-frame clones and drops some. The V and J calls and the clone size are those of that table, but D and trimming were determined from the DNA. The sample shows around 220,000 clones, about 88% of them seen only once. This receptor was taken from a woman aged 50 to 60 with COVID-19, enrolled during active disease. The sample taken for sequencing was peripheral blood. V gene TRBV5-6 combines with J gene TRBJ2-4; 7 bases fit TRBD1. The CDR3 DNA is TGTGCCAGCAGCTGGATACAGGGGCGCAAAGACATTCAGTACTTC. It is translated as CASSWIQGRKDIQYF.